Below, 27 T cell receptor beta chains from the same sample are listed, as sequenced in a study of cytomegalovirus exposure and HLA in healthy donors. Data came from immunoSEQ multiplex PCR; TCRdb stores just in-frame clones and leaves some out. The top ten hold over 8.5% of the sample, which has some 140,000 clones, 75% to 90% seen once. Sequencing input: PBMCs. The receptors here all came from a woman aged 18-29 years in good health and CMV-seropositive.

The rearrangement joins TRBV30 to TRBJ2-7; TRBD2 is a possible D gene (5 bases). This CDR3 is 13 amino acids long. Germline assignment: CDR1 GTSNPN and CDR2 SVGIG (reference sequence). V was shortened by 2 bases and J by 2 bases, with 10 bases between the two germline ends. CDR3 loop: CAWSIGETYEQYF. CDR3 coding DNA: TGTGCCTGGAGTATCGGGGAAACCTACGAGCAGTACTTC.

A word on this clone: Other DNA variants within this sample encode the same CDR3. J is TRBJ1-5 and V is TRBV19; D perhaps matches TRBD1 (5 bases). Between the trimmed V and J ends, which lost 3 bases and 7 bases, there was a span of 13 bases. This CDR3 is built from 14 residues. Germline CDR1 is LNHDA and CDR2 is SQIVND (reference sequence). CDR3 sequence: CASSIGQGGQPQHF. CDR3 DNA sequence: TGTGCCAGTAGTATCGGGCAGGGAGGCCAGCCCCAGCATTTT.

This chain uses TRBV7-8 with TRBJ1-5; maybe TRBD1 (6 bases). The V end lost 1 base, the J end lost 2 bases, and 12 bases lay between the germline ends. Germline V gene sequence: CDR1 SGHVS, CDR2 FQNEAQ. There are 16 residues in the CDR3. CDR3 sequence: CASSLVWTVGNQPQHF. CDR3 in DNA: TGTGCCAGCAGCTTAGTTTGGACAGTGGGCAATCAGCCCCAGCATTTT. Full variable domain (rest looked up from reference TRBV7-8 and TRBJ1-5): GAGVSQSPRYKVAKRGQDVALRCDPISGHVSLFWYQQALGQGPEFLTYFQNEAQLDKSGLPSDRFFAERPEGSVSTLKIQRTQQEDSAVYLCASSLVWTVGNQPQHFGDGTRLSIL.

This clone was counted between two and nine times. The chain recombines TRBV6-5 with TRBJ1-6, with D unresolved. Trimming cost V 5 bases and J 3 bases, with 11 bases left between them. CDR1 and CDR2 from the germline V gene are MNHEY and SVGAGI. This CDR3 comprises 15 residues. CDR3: CASSRLSLYNSPLHF. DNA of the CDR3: TGTGCCAGCAGTCGACTCAGTCTCTATAATTCACCCCTCCACTTT.

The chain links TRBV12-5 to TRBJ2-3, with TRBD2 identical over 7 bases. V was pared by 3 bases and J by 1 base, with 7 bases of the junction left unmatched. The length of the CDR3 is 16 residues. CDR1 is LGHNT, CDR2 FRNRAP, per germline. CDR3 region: CASGLGRGEGTDTQYF. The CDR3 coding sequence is TGTGCTAGTGGTTTAGGCCGGGGGGAGGGCACAGATACGCAGTATTTT.

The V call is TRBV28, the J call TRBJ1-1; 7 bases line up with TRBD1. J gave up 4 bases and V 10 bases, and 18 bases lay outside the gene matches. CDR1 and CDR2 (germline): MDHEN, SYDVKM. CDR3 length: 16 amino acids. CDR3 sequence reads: CATDRAGAGTLTEAFF. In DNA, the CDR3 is TGTGCCACCGACAGGGCGGGTGCTGGGACTCTCACTGAAGCTTTCTTT.

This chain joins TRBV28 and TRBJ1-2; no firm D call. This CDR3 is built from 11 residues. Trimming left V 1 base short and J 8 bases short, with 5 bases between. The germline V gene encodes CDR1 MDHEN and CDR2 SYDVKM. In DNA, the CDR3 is TGTGCCAGCAGTTTATCGACAGGCTACACCTTC. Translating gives CASSLSTGYTF.

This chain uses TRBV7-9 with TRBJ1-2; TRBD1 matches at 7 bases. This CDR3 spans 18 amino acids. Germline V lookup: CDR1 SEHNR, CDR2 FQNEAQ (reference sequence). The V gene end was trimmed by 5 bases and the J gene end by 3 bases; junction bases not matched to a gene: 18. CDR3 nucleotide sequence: TGTGCCAGCAGCCCTACGACAGGGAGAGGCTCAACGGACTATGGCTACACCTTC. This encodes CASSPTTGRGSTDYGYTF. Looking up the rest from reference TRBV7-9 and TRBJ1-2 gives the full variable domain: DTGVSQNPRHKITKRGQNVTFRCDPISEHNRLYWYRQTLGQGPEFLTYFQNEAQLEKSRLLSDRFSAERPKGSFSTLEIQRTEQGDSAMYLCASSPTTGRGSTDYGYTFGSGTRLTVV.

CDR3 region: CSVDGRYSAGAPYEQYF. Written as DNA, the CDR3 is TGCAGCGTTGATGGTCGATATAGCGCTGGAGCCCCCTACGAGCAGTACTTC. The chain has TRBV29-1 and TRBJ2-7; TRBD2 might be the D (5 bases). The germline V gene has CDR1 SQVTM and CDR2 ANQGSEA. Between the trimmed V and J ends, which lost 3 bases and 2 bases, there was a span of 23 bases. CDR3 size: 17 residues.

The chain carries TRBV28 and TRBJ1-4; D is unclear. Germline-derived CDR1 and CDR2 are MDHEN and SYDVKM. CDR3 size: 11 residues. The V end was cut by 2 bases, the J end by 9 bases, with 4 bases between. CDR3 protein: CASSLSQKLFF. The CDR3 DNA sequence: TGTGCCAGCAGTTTAAGCCAAAAACTGTTTTTT.

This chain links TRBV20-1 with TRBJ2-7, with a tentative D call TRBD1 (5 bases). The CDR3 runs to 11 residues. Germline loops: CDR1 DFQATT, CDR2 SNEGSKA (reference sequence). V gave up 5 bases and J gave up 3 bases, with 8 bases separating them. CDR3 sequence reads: CSAGDSYEQYF. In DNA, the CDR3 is TGCAGTGCTGGTGACAGCTACGAGCAGTACTTC.

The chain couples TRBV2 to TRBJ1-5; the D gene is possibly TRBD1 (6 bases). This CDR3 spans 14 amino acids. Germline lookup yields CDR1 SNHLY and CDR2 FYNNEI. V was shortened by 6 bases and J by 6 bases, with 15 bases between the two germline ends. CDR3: CASRPSRGGQPQHF. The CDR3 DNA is TGTGCCAGCAGACCCTCTAGGGGGGGTCAGCCCCAGCATTTT.

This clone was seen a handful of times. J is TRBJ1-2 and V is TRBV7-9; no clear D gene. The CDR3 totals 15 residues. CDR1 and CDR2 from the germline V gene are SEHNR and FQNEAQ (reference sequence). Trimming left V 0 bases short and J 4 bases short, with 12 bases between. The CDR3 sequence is CASSLAVAGVYGYTF. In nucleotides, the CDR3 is TGTGCCAGCAGCTTAGCTGTCGCGGGAGTCTATGGCTACACCTTC.

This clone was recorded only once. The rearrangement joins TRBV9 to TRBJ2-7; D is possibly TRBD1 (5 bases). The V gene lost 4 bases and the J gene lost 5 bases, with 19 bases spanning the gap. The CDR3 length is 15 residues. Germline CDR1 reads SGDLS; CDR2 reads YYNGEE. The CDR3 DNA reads TGTGCCAGCAGCCGTCTCGGCACAGGTGTCCACGAGCAGTACTTC. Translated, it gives CASSRLGTGVHEQYF.

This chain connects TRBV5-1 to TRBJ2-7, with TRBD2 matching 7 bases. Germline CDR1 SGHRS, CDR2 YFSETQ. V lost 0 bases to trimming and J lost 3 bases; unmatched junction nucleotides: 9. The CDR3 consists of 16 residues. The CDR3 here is CASSLDVGLGSYEQYF. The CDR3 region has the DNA TGCGCCAGCAGCTTGGATGTCGGACTAGGGAGCTACGAGCAGTACTTC.

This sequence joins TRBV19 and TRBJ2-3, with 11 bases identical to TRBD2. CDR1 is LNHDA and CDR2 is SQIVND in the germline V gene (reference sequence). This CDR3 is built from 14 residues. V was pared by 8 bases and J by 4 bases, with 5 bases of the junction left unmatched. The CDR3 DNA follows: TGTGCCAGTCGATCTAGCGGGGGGCCAGATACGCAGTATTTT. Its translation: CASRSSGGPDTQYF.

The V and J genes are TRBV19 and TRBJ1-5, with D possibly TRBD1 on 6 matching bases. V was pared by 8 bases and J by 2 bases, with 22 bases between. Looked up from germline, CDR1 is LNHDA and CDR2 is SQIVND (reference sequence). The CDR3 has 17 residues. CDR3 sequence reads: CASPIKGGQGRNQPQHF. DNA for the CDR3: TGTGCCAGTCCTATAAAGGGGGGGCAGGGGCGCAATCAGCCCCAGCATTTT.

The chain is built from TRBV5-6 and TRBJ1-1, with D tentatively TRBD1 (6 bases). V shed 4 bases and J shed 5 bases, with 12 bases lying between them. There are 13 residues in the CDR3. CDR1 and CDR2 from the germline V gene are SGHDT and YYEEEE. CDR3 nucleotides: TGTGCCAGCAGCCTCTCAGGGGCAACTGAAGCTTTCTTT. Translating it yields CASSLSGATEAFF.

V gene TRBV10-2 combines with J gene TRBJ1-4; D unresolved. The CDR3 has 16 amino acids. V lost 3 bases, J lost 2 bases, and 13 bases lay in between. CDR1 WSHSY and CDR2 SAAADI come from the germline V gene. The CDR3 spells CASSDPDGWTNEKLFF. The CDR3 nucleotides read TGCGCCAGCAGTGATCCTGACGGGTGGACTAATGAAAAACTGTTTTTT.

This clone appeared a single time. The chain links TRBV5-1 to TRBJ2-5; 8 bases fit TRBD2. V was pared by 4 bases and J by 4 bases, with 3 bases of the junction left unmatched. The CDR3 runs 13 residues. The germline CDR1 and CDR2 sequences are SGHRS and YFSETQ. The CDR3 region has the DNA TGCGCCAGCAGCCGGGGGGGCATAGAGACCCAGTACTTC. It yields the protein CASSRGGIETQYF.

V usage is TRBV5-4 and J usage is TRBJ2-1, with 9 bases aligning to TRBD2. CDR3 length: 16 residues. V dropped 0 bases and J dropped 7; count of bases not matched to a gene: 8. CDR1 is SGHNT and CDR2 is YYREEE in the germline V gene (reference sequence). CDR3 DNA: TGTGCCAGCAGCTTGGACGCGGGGGGGTATCCGAATGAGCAGTTCTTC. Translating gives CASSLDAGGYPNEQFF.

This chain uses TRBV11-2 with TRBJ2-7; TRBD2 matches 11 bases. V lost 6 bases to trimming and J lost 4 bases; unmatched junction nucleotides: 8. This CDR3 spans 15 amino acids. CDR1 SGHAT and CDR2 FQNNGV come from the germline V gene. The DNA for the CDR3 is TGTGCCAGCAGACCGCAACTAGCGGGGGAATACGAGCAGTACTTC. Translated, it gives CASRPQLAGEYEQYF.

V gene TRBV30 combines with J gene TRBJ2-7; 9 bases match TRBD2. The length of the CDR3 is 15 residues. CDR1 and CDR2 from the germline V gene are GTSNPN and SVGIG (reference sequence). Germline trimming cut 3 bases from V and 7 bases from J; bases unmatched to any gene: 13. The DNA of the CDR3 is TGTGCCTGGAGCTCCGGTGGGCTAGCGGGGTGGGAGCAGTACTTC. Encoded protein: CAWSSGGLAGWEQYF.

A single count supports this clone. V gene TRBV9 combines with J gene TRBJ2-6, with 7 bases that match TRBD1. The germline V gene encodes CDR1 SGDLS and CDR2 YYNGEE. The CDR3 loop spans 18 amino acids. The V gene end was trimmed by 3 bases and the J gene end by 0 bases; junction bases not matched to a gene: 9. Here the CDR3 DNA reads TGTGCCAGCAGCGCGACAGGGCTCGCACCCTCTGGGGCCAACGTCCTGACTTTC. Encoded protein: CASSATGLAPSGANVLTF.

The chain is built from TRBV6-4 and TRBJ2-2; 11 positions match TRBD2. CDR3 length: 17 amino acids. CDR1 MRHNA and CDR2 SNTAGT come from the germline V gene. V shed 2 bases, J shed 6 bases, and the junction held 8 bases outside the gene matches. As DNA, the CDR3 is TGTGCCAGCAGTGACAGAACTAGCGGGGGAGCTCCCGGGGAGCTGTTTTTT. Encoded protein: CASSDRTSGGAPGELFF.

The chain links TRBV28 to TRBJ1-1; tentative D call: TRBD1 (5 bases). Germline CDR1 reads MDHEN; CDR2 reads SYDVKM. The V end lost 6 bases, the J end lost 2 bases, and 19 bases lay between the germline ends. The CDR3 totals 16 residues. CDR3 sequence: CASSPGGTRINTEAFF. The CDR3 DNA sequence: TGTGCCAGCAGCCCCGGAGGGACCCGTATCAACACTGAAGCTTTCTTT.

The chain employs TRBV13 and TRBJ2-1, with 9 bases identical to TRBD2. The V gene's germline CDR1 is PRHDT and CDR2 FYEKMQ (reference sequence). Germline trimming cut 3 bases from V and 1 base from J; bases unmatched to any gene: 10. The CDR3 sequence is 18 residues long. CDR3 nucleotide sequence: TGTGCCAGCAGCTTTAAATGGGCGGGGGGGCAGTCCTACAATGAGCAGTTCTTC. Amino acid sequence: CASSFKWAGGQSYNEQFF.